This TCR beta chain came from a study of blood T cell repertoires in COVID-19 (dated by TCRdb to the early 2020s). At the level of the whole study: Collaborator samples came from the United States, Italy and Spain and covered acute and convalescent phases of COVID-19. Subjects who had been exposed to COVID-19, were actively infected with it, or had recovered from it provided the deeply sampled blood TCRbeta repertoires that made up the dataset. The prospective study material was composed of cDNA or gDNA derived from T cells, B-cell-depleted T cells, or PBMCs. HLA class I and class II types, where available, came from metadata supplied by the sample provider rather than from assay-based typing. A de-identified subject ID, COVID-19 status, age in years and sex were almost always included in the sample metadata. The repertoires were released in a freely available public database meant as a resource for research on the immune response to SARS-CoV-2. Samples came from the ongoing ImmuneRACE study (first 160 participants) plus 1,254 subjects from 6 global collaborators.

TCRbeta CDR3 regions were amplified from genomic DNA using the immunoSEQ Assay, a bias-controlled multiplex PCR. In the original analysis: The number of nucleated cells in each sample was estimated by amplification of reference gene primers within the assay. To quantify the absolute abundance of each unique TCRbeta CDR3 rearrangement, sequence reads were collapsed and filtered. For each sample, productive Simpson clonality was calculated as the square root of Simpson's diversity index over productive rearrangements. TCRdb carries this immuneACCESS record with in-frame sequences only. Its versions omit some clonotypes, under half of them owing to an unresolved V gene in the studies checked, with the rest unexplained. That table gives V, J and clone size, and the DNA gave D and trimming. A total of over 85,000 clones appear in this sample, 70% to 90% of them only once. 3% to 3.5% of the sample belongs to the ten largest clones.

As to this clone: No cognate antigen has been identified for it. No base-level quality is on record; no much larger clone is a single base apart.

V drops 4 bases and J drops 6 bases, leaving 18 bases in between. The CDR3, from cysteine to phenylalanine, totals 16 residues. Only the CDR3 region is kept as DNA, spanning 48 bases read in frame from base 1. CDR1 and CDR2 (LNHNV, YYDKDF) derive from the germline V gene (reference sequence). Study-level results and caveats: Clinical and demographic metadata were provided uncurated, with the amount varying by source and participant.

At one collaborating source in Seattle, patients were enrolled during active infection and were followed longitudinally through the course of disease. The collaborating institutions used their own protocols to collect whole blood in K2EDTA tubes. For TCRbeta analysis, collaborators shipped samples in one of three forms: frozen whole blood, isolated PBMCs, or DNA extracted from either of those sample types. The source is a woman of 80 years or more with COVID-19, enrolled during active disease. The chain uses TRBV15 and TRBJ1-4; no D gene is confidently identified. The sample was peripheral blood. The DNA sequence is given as TGTGCCACCAGCACCGGGTGGAGCTCCCTGTATGAAAAACTGTTTTTT. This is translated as CATSTGWSSLYEKLFF. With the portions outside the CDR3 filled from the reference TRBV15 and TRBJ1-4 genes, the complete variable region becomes DAMVIQNPRYQVTQFGKPVTLSCSQTLNHNVMYWYQQKSSQAPKLLFHYYDKDFNNEADTPDNFQSRRPNTSFCFLDIRSPGLGDTAMYLCATSTGWSSLYEKLFFGSGTQLSVL.